This entry lists 17 T cell receptor beta chains sequenced from one sample in a study of OX40 agonist ivuxolimab in advanced cancers. The assay was immunoSEQ multiplex PCR, and TCRdb's table has in-frame clones only and misses some. This sample carries about 58,000 clones, roughly nine tenths of them seen once, and the ten largest clones take about 1.2%. Sequencing used CD4+ or CD8+ T cells sorted from blood, obtained in a trial of the OX40 agonist ivuxolimab. Receptors originate from an adult with an advanced solid tumor such as melanoma, head and neck, liver or kidney cancer.

V gene TRBV4-1 combines with J gene TRBJ1-2; tentative D call: TRBD1 (5 bases). From germline, CDR1 is MGHRA and CDR2 YSYEKL. V was clipped by 6 bases and J by 3 bases, with 17 bases between them. The CDR3 has 15 residues. CDR3: CASSQPGRFDYGYTF. For the CDR3, the DNA is TGCGCCAGCAGTCAACCAGGGAGGTTCGACTATGGCTACACCTTC.

V usage is TRBV25-1 and J usage is TRBJ2-7, with D perhaps matching TRBD2 (6 bases). This CDR3 has 14 amino acids. CDR1 MGHDK and CDR2 SYGVNS come from the germline V gene. Trimming stripped 8 bases from V and 7 bases from J, with 21 bases between. CDR3 region: CASAGTPAAREQYF. In nucleotides, the CDR3 is TGTGCCAGCGCGGGGACGCCCGCCGCGAGGGAGCAGTACTTC.

This chain uses TRBV6-1 with TRBJ1-3, with unresolved D. Trimming stripped 0 bases from V and 1 base from J, with 10 bases between. This CDR3 is 16 amino acids long. Germline V CDR1 and CDR2: MNHNS, SASEGT. This chain's CDR3 is CASSEAGRESGNTIYF. The CDR3 nucleotides are TGTGCCAGCAGTGAAGCTGGAAGGGAATCTGGAAACACCATATATTTT.

This chain links TRBV7-9 with TRBJ1-3; D is uncertain. Trimming left V 4 bases short and J 0 bases short, with 10 bases between. This CDR3 has 15 residues. Looked up from germline, CDR1 is SEHNR and CDR2 is FQNEAQ (reference sequence). CDR3 nucleotides: TGTGCCAGCAGCTCGGCGGGGAGCTCTGGAAACACCATATATTTT. This codes for CASSSAGSSGNTIYF.

J is TRBJ1-1 and V is TRBV7-6; possibly TRBD1 for D (6 bases). CDR1 and CDR2 from the germline V gene are SGHVS and FNYEAQ. With 1 base removed from V and 2 bases from J, the gap between germline ends came to 8 bases. This CDR3 has 14 amino acids. The CDR3 bases are TGTGCCAGCAGCTTAGACAGGGTTAACACTGAAGCTTTCTTT. Translation gives CASSLDRVNTEAFF.

The V call is TRBV19, the J call TRBJ2-2, with D possibly matching TRBD2 (7 bases). The V end lost 7 bases, the J end lost 2 bases, and 26 bases lay between the germline ends. The germline V gene encodes CDR1 LNHDA and CDR2 SQIVND (reference sequence). The CDR3 has 19 residues. CDR3 region: CASTGGPMFPLTNTGELFF. CDR3 sequence (DNA): TGTGCCAGTACCGGGGGGCCGATGTTCCCCCTTACCAACACCGGGGAGCTGTTTTTT.

The chain has TRBV7-8 and TRBJ2-7; weak D call: TRBD1 (5 bases). The end of the DNA fits TRBJ2-5 better, so the J call may be wrong. The CDR3 has 14 amino acids. Germline CDR1 and CDR2: SGHVS and FQNEAQ. CDR3: CASSPTRVQETQYF. In DNA, the CDR3 is TGTGCCAGCAGCCCAACCAGGGTCCAAGAGACCCAGTACTTC.

The gene calls are TRBV7-9 and TRBJ1-2; TRBD1 aligns across 8 bases. CDR1 is SEHNR and CDR2 is FQNEAQ in the germline V gene (reference sequence). The CDR3 totals 15 residues. J lost 1 base, V lost 4 bases, and 5 bases had no gene match. For the CDR3, the DNA is TGTGCCAGCAGCTGGTACAGGGGGGGTAACTATGGCTACACCTTC. This codes for CASSWYRGGNYGYTF.

The chain uses TRBV4-1 and TRBJ1-2; TRBD1 is a possible D gene (5 bases). In germline, CDR1 is MGHRA, CDR2 YSYEKL. The CDR3 extends over 15 amino acids. With 4 bases removed from V and 5 bases from J, the gap between germline ends came to 17 bases. The CDR3 nucleotides read TGCGCCAGCAGCCCTACCCCCGACAGAACATATGGCTACACCTTC. This codes for CASSPTPDRTYGYTF.

This clone was found a few times. The chain has TRBV5-1 and TRBJ1-1, with D uncertain. There are 15 residues in the CDR3. CDR1 is SGHRS and CDR2 is YFSETQ in the germline V gene. Deletions cut 5 bases from V and 4 bases from J, with 18 bases between. CDR3 sequence (DNA): TGCGCCAGCAGTCCGGACTGGGGAGAGGGCACTGAAGCTTTCTTT. This translates into CASSPDWGEGTEAFF.

The rearrangement joins TRBV14 to TRBJ1-1; D uncertain. The CDR3 loop spans 14 amino acids. Per the germline V gene, CDR1 is SGHDN and CDR2 is FVKESK. Trimming cost V 7 bases and J 0 bases, with 12 bases left between them. CDR3 protein: CASTLASMNTEAFF. DNA for the CDR3: TGTGCCAGCACCCTCGCGTCAATGAACACTGAAGCTTTCTTT. Full variable domain (outside the CDR3, taken from reference TRBV14 and TRBJ1-1): EAGVTQFPSHSVIEKGQTVTLRCDPISGHDNLYWYRRVMGKEIKFLLHFVKESKQDESGMPNNRFLAERTGGTYSTLKVQPAELEDSGVYFCASTLASMNTEAFFGQGTRLTVV.

V gene TRBV20-1 combines with J gene TRBJ1-2; D unresolved. CDR1 DFQATT and CDR2 SNEGSKA come from the germline V gene (reference sequence). V shed 6 bases and J shed 7 bases, with 9 bases lying between them. The CDR3 covers 10 residues. DNA for the CDR3: TGCAGTGCCTCGGAGGGTGGCTACACCTTC. Translating gives CSASEGGYTF.

This clone was detected once. This chain uses TRBV6-5 with TRBJ1-2; tentative D call: TRBD1 (6 bases). There are 16 residues in the CDR3. Trimming shortened V by 0 bases and J by 7 bases, and 18 bases separated the two germline ends. The germline V gene encodes CDR1 MNHEY and CDR2 SVGAGI. The CDR3 loop is CASSYSTRGALSGYTF. Written as DNA, the CDR3 is TGTGCCAGCAGTTACTCGACGAGGGGGGCCCTTTCTGGCTACACCTTC.

The J gene is TRBJ2-7, the V gene TRBV28; D perhaps matches TRBD2 (7 bases). Germline lookup yields CDR1 MDHEN and CDR2 SYDVKM. Trimming shortened V by 3 bases and J by 5 bases, and 20 bases separated the two germline ends. The CDR3 is 16 amino acids. DNA of the CDR3: TGTGCCAGCAGTTTTGTAGTTGGCGGGGGCAACCACGAGCAGTACTTC. It specifies CASSFVVGGGNHEQYF.

The chain uses TRBV10-1 and TRBJ2-2; TRBD2 is a possible D gene (5 bases). The V gene lost 0 bases and the J gene lost 6 bases, with 8 bases spanning the gap. Germline-derived CDR1 and CDR2 are WNHNN and SYGVQD (reference sequence). The CDR3 is 14 residues long. The CDR3 DNA is TGCGCCAGCAGTGAGTCCTGGAGGCCCGGGGAGCTGTTTTTT. It translates to CASSESWRPGELFF.

The rearrangement uses TRBV30 and TRBJ1-1; TRBD1 is a possible D gene (5 bases). Germline CDR1 reads GTSNPN; CDR2 reads SVGIG (reference sequence). The CDR3 runs 14 residues. Trimming took off 0 bases at V and 4 bases at J, with 12 bases between the two ends. The CDR3 here is CAWSVGGSSTEAFF. The CDR3 nucleotides are TGTGCCTGGAGTGTGGGGGGTTCAAGCACTGAAGCTTTCTTT.

V gene TRBV5-1 combines with J gene TRBJ2-3, with D possibly TRBD1 on 5 matching bases. The CDR3 sequence is 16 residues long. Trimming pared 2 bases from V and 3 bases from J, leaving 16 bases between. The germline CDR1 and CDR2 sequences are SGHRS and YFSETQ. The CDR3 DNA reads as TGCGCCAGCAGCTTCGACATCTTCCAGGGAACAGATACGCAGTATTTT. Protein product: CASSFDIFQGTDTQYF.